The clone carrying this TCR beta chain was seen a single time. Patients from Seattle were sampled longitudinally, starting during active infection. This specimen comes from a study of blood T cell repertoires in COVID-19. Study in general: Acute and convalescent COVID-19 specimens originated in the United States, Italy and Spain. PBMCs, B-cell-depleted T cells, or T cells provided the cDNA or gDNA that made up the material.

Per the authors' pipeline: Quantification of nucleated cells was approximated via reference gene primer amplification. Produced via immunoSEQ multiplex PCR; TCRdb's table is partial and in-frame only. That table furnishes V, J and clone size, whereas the DNA furnished D and trimming. This table has 400,000 to 450,000 clones, approximately 88% appearing once. In germline, CDR1 is MNHEY, CDR2 SVGEGT. The V gene end was trimmed by 6 bases and the J gene end by 6 bases; junction bases not matched to a gene: 2. CDR3 size: 12 residues. This chain uses TRBV6-2 or TRBV6-3 with TRBJ1-1, with 9 bases aligning to TRBD1. The TCR sequence derives from a woman aged 50 to 60 with COVID-19, enrolled during active disease. Sequencing was performed on peripheral blood. Written as DNA, the CDR3 is TGTGCCAGCAGCTGGACAGGGGCTGAAGCTTTCTTT. The encoded protein is CASSWTGAEAFF.